This passage covers 14 T cell receptor beta chains from one sample sequenced in a study of T-cell reconstitution after alpha-beta-depleted transplantation in children. Unique molecular identifiers tagged the TCRbeta library. Using its own MiXCR run on the PCR reads, TCRdb lists one record per CDR3 protein. The sample has 32,000 or so distinct CDR3 sequences, approximately 6.9% seen once. General study results and limits: At around two months after transplant, the alpha-beta T cells were reportedly derived from several hundred expanded clones that came from non-depleted graft cells.

The antigens for these receptors are not known. The sequencing used peripheral blood, collected 60 days after TCRalphabeta/CD19-depleted stem cell transplant. All receptors derive from a child under two years old who had a stem cell transplant for acute myeloid leukemia, so the T cells may come from the graft donor.

The chain carries TRBV9 and TRBJ2-3; no clear D gene. V lost 2 bases and J lost 4, with 11 bases in between. CDR1 and CDR2 (germline): SGDLS, YYNGEE. This CDR3 comprises 14 residues. CDR3 in amino acids: CASSVTRASDTQYF. The DNA of the CDR3 is TGTGCCAGCAGCGTCACCCGGGCTTCAGATACGCAGTATTTT. The whole variable domain, remainder taken from reference TRBV9 and TRBJ2-3, is DSGVTQTPKHLITATGQRVTLRCSPRSGDLSVYWYQQSLDQGLQFLIQYYNGEERAKGNILERFSAQQFPDLHSELNLSSLELGDSALYFCASSVTRASDTQYFGPGTRLTVL.

This clonotype was observed many times. V is TRBV7-2 and J is TRBJ2-5, with 8 bases aligning to TRBD1. The CDR3 consists of 14 residues. The germline V gene encodes CDR1 SGHTA and CDR2 FQGNSA. V was pared by 5 bases and J by 3 bases, with 5 bases of the junction left unmatched. The CDR3 region has the DNA TGTGCCAGCAGCACCTTGACAGGGGAAGAGACCCAGTACTTC. Protein product: CASSTLTGEETQYF.

This CDR3 reads CAWSVRGAGEQYF. The CDR3 region has the DNA TGTGCCTGGAGTGTACGAGGGGCAGGCGAGCAGTACTTC. The chain employs TRBV30 and TRBJ2-7, with D possibly called TRBD1 or TRBD2 (5 bases each). V was clipped by 0 bases and J by 6 bases, with 12 bases between them. From germline, CDR1 is GTSNPN and CDR2 SVGIG (reference sequence). This CDR3 has 13 amino acids.

This clonotype has ten or more counts. The chain employs TRBV15 and TRBJ2-1, with D unresolved. CDR1 is LNHNV, CDR2 YYDKDF, per germline (reference sequence). The CDR3 is 13 residues long. V gave up 1 base and J gave up 4 bases, with 5 bases separating them. The DNA for the CDR3 is TGTGCCACCAGCAGAGGGCTTTACAATGAGCAGTTCTTC. Translation: CATSRGLYNEQFF.

This clonotype occurred a few times. The rearrangement links TRBV4-3 to TRBJ2-2, with D tentatively TRBD2 (5 bases). Trimming took 4 bases from V and 0 from J, leaving 18 bases between them. This CDR3 comprises 18 residues. Germline CDR1 LGHNA, CDR2 YSLEER. The CDR3 DNA sequence: TGCGCCAGCAGCCCCTCCATGAGAGGGATCGCGAACACCGGGGAGCTGTTTTTT. It codes for CASSPSMRGIANTGELFF.

This clonotype was seen ten or more times. The V call is TRBV9, the J call TRBJ2-3; D not certain. Germline assignment: CDR1 SGDLS and CDR2 YYNGEE. CDR3 size: 13 residues. V was trimmed by 2 bases and J by 3 bases, leaving 7 bases between them. CDR3 DNA sequence: TGTGCCAGCAGCGTTTGGATGACAGATACGCAGTATTTT. Its translation: CASSVWMTDTQYF.

The sample holds many counts of this clonotype. The CDR3 DNA sequence: TGTGCCAGCAGTTTGGCAGTAGATACGCAGTATTTT. This translates into CASSLAVDTQYF. The gene calls are TRBV28 and TRBJ2-3; no clear D gene. Trimming removed 3 bases from V and 5 bases from J, with 6 bases in between. CDR1 and CDR2 (germline): MDHEN, SYDVKM. The CDR3 extends over 12 amino acids.

This clonotype was counted many times. This sequence joins TRBV7-8 and TRBJ2-5, with D tentatively TRBD1 (6 bases). Germline loops: CDR1 SGHVS, CDR2 FQNEAQ. The CDR3 runs 14 residues. V was shortened by 2 bases and J by 5 bases, with 12 bases between the two germline ends. The CDR3 DNA follows: TGTGCCAGCAGCTTACGGGCAGGGGAGGAGACCCAGTACTTC. This sequence encodes CASSLRAGEETQYF.

This clonotype was counted at least ten times. The rearrangement links TRBV6-2 or TRBV6-3 to TRBJ1-1; no firm D call. V shed 2 bases and J shed 0 bases, with 7 bases lying between them. The germline V gene encodes CDR1 MNHEY and CDR2 SVGEGT. The CDR3 totals 14 residues. CDR3 sequence: CASSYRPLNTEAFF. CDR3 sequence (DNA): TGTGCCAGCAGTTACAGGCCGTTGAACACTGAAGCTTTCTTT.

The sample holds many counts of this clonotype. The rearrangement uses TRBV9 and TRBJ1-2, with 9 bases lining up with TRBD1. V shed 2 bases and J 4 bases; nucleotides not matched to a gene: 6. Germline V gene sequence: CDR1 SGDLS, CDR2 YYNGEE. CDR3 length: 15 amino acids. The CDR3 DNA reads as TGTGCCAGCAGCGTGGGGATGACAGGGGGCTATGGCTACACCTTC. Translated: CASSVGMTGGYGYTF.

This clonotype was detected ten times or more. The chain is built from TRBV12-5 and TRBJ2-3; D ambiguous. The V end lost 5 bases, the J end lost 2 bases, and 11 bases lay between the germline ends. Germline V gene data show CDR1 as LGHNT and CDR2 as FRNRAP. This CDR3 region has 14 residues. The DNA of the CDR3 is TGTGCTAGTGGTCCCGGGTCCTTCACAGATACGCAGTATTTT. It specifies CASGPGSFTDTQYF.

This clonotype was observed at least ten times. The rearrangement joins TRBV20-1 to TRBJ2-2; maybe TRBD1 (6 bases). CDR1 and CDR2 (germline): DFQATT, SNEGSKA (reference sequence). The ends were cut back, 0 bases at V and 5 bases at J, with 16 bases in the middle. CDR3 length equals 16 residues. CDR3 sequence (DNA): TGCAGTGCTAGAGATCTTCTCGACCAGGGGACCGGGGAGCTGTTTTTT. It is translated as CSARDLLDQGTGELFF.

This clonotype showed up many times. DNA of the CDR3: TGTGCCAGCAGCTATAAAGGGGGACAAGAGACCCAGTACTTC. Its translation: CASSYKGGQETQYF. This chain uses TRBV7-2 with TRBJ2-5, with a weak D call TRBD1 (6 bases). Germline CDR1 reads SGHTA; CDR2 reads FQGNSA. The CDR3 has 14 amino acids. Deletions cut 4 bases from V and 2 bases from J, with 11 bases between.

This clonotype has at least ten counts. This chain uses TRBV12-3 or TRBV12-4 with TRBJ1-2; D is unclear. The CDR3 totals 13 residues. Between the trimmed V and J ends, which lost 7 bases and 4 bases, there was a span of 13 bases. CDR3 in DNA: TGTGCCAGCACCACTCCGGCCCTCTATGGCTACACCTTC. Its protein product is CASTTPALYGYTF.